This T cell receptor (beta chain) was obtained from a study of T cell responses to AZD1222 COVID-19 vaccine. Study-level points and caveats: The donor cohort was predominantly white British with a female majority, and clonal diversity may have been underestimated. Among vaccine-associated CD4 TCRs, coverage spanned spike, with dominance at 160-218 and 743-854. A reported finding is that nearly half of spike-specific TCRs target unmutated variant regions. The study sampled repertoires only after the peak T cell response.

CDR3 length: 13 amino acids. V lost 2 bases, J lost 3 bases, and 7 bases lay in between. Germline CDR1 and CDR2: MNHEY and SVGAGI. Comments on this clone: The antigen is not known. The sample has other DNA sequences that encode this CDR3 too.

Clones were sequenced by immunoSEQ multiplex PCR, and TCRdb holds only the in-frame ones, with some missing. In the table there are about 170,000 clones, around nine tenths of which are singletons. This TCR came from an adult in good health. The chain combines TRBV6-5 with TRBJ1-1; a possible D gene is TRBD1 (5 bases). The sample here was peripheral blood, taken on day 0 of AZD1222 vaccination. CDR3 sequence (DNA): TGTGCCAGCAGTTACGGCAGGGACACTGAAGCTTTCTTT. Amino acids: CASSYGRDTEAFF.